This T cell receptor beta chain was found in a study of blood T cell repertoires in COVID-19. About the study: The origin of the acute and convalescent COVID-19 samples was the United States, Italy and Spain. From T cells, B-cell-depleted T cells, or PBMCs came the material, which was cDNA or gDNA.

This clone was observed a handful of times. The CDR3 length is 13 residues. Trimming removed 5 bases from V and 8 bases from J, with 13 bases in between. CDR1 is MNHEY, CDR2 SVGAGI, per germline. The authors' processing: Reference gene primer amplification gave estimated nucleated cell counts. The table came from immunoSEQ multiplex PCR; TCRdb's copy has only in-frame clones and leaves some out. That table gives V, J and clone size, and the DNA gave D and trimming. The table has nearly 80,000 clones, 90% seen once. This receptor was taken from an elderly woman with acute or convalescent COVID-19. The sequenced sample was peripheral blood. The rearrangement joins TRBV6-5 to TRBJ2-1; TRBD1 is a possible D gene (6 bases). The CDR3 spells CASSHTHRDEQFF. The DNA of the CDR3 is TGTGCCAGCAGTCATACCCACAGGGATGAGCAGTTCTTC.